Given below is one TCR beta chain in context. Produced via immunoSEQ multiplex PCR; TCRdb's table is partial and in-frame only. Of about 280,000 clones listed, around 90% are singletons. This sample is drawn from a study of blood T cell repertoires in COVID-19. In the study overall: Sample material is recorded as cDNA or gDNA derived from T cells, B-cell-depleted T cells, or PBMCs.

Sequenced sample: peripheral blood. This receptor was identified in a woman aged 40 to 50 who had recovered from COVID-19.

CDR3 loop: CAGTQGAGQPQHF. The CDR3 coding sequence is TGTGCCGGAACTCAGGGGGCGGGTCAGCCCCAGCATTTT. This rearrangement joins TRBV30 to TRBJ1-5, with TRBD1 matching 8 bases. Trimming took 8 bases from V and 6 from J; bases not matched to a gene: 9. This CDR3 comprises 13 residues. Germline V CDR1 and CDR2: GTSNPN, SVGIG (reference sequence).